Listed below are T cell receptor beta chains from one sample, sequenced in a study of blood T cell repertoires in COVID-19. TCRdb keeps only in-frame clones here, not all; method: immunoSEQ multiplex PCR. The sample carries over 65,000 clones, about three quarters recorded once. Sequencing used peripheral blood. These receptors were taken from a human donor in a cohort sampled during active COVID-19. Both conserved end residues are part of each CDR3. Each record gives: CDR3 protein, CDR3 DNA, J gene, clone size, V gene, D gene. D genes are given only for firm matches. Clone size is given for some rows only: seen once, a few or many times, or a class if the clone is expanded.

CAWRQIGGEWYEQYF | TGTGCCTGGAGACAGATAGGAGGGGAGTGGTACGAGCAGTACTTC | TRBJ2-7 | NA | TRBV30 | NA
CASSPRAQDRIYYGYTF | TGTGCCAGCTCACCACGGGCCCAGGACAGGATATACTATGGCTACACCTTC | TRBJ1-2 | NA | TRBV18 | TRBD1
CASSLGTGHTDTQYF | TGTGCCAGCAGCCTAGGGACAGGGCACACAGATACGCAGTATTTT | TRBJ2-3 | many | TRBV7-9 | TRBD1
CASSQDLRGDTEAFF | TGTGCCAGCAGCCAAGATCTTCGGGGGGACACTGAAGCTTTCTTT | TRBJ1-1 | NA | TRBV4-2 | NA
CASSIDLVLAGVRETQYF | TGTGCCAGTAGTATAGATCTGGTACTAGCGGGAGTTAGAGAGACCCAGTACTTC | TRBJ2-5 | once | TRBV19 | TRBD2
CASSRAGTGSTDTQYF | TGTGCCAGCTCACGGGCCGGGACAGGGAGCACAGATACGCAGTATTTT | TRBJ2-3 | NA | TRBV18 | TRBD1
CASSSDGGGTGELFF | TGTGCCAGCAGCTCGGATGGGGGCGGCACCGGGGAGCTGTTTTTT | TRBJ2-2 | NA | TRBV5-4 | NA
CASSQGTGGRRTEAFF | TGCGCCAGCAGCCAAGGTACAGGGGGCCGGAGGACTGAAGCTTTCTTT | TRBJ1-1 | NA | TRBV4-1 | TRBD1
CASTTPGSEAFF | TGTGCCAGCACCACCCCCGGGTCTGAAGCTTTCTTT | TRBJ1-1 | NA | TRBV6-5 | NA
CAWSRRDLTYNEQFF | TGTGCCTGGAGTAGGCGGGACCTTACCTACAATGAGCAGTTCTTC | TRBJ2-1 | NA | TRBV30 | NA
CSAVYFNEQFF | TGCAGTGCCGTATATTTCAATGAGCAGTTCTTC | TRBJ2-1 | NA | TRBV20-1 | NA
CASSSSGSRKNEQYF | TGTGCCAGCAGTTCTAGCGGGAGCCGCAAGAACGAGCAGTACTTC | TRBJ2-7 | few | TRBV28 | TRBD2
CASRPSGTDTQYF | TGTGCCAGCAGGCCTAGCGGAACAGATACGCAGTATTTT | TRBJ2-3 | NA | TRBV6-2/TRBV6-3 | TRBD2
CASKVGGRGDEQFF | TGTGCCAGCAAGGTGGGCGGGAGGGGGGATGAGCAGTTCTTC | TRBJ2-1 | NA | TRBV3-1/TRBV3-2 | TRBD2
CASSPLATDTQYF | TGTGCCAGCTCACCTTTGGCCACAGATACGCAGTATTTT | TRBJ2-3 | once | TRBV18 | NA
CASSLSQGASQDTQYF | TGTGCCAGCAGTTTATCTCAGGGGGCGAGTCAAGATACGCAGTATTTT | TRBJ2-3 | NA | TRBV28 | TRBD1
CASSIDRPEAFF | TGTGCCAGCAGTATCGACAGACCTGAAGCTTTCTTT | TRBJ1-1 | NA | TRBV6-5 | NA
CASSPAGETQYF | TGTGCCAGCTCACCCGCCGGGGAGACCCAGTACTTC | TRBJ2-5 | few | TRBV18 | NA
CASSLRAGVNTGELFF | TGTGCCAGCAGCTTAAGGGCAGGGGTGAACACCGGGGAGCTGTTTTTT | TRBJ2-2 | NA | TRBV7-3 | NA
CASSRLGTGLDTQYF | TGTGCCAGCAGCCGACTTGGGACTGGACTAGATACGCAGTATTTT | TRBJ2-3 | NA | TRBV14 | NA
CAWRRTGRAIEQYF | TGTGCCTGGAGGCGGACAGGGCGGGCTATAGAGCAGTACTTC | TRBJ2-7 | NA | TRBV30 | TRBD1
CASSSDRTTYNEQFF | TGTGCCAGCTCTTCGGACAGAACAACCTACAATGAGCAGTTCTTC | TRBJ2-1 | once | TRBV7-8 | NA
CASSPAGVHEKLFF | TGTGCCAGCAGTCCCGCTGGAGTTCATGAAAAACTGTTTTTT | TRBJ1-4 | NA | TRBV6-2/TRBV6-3 | NA
CASSPSGQGIYEQYF | TGTGCCAGCAGCCCCTCCGGACAGGGAATCTACGAGCAGTACTTC | TRBJ2-7 | NA | TRBV13 | TRBD1
CASSQDRNSGSRTGELFF | TGCGCCAGCAGCCAAGATCGGAATAGCGGGAGTCGGACCGGGGAGCTGTTTTTT | TRBJ2-2 | few | TRBV4-3 | TRBD2
CAGSRDRGQSGYTF | TGTGCCGGCAGCCGGGACAGGGGGCAGTCTGGCTACACCTTC | TRBJ1-2 | NA | TRBV19 | TRBD1
CARSFAGVVGANVLTF | TGTGCCAGAAGCTTTGCGGGAGTGGTTGGGGCCAACGTCCTGACTTTC | TRBJ2-6 | NA | TRBV5-3 | TRBD2
CASTHRDRDKLGPNEQFF | TGTGCCAGCACCCACCGGGACAGGGATAAGCTTGGGCCCAATGAGCAGTTCTTC | TRBJ2-1 | NA | TRBV28 | TRBD1
CASSQVGGVGPVLETQYF | TGCGCCAGCAGCCAAGTCGGGGGTGTAGGCCCCGTTCTGGAGACCCAGTACTTC | TRBJ2-5 | NA | TRBV4-1 | NA
CASSDRQGWSTEAFF | TGTGCCAGCAGTGACAGACAGGGCTGGTCGACTGAAGCTTTCTTT | TRBJ1-1 | NA | TRBV6-1 | TRBD1
CASSLWGADTQYF | TGCGCCAGCAGCTTATGGGGGGCAGATACGCAGTATTTT | TRBJ2-3 | NA | TRBV5-1 | NA
CASSKEDSAGTDTQYF | TGTGCCAGCAGCAAAGAGGACTCCGCGGGCACAGATACGCAGTATTTT | TRBJ2-3 | NA | TRBV21-1 | NA
CASSEWGQGYEQYF | TGTGCCAGCAGTGAATGGGGCCAGGGCTACGAGCAGTACTTC | TRBJ2-7 | NA | TRBV6-1 | NA
CATSDFGTGHNEQFF | TGTGCCACCAGTGATTTTGGGACAGGGCACAATGAGCAGTTCTTC | TRBJ2-1 | NA | TRBV24-1 | TRBD1
CASSYSRAGGQETQYF | TGTGCCAGCAGTTACTCGCGAGCGGGAGGGCAAGAGACCCAGTACTTC | TRBJ2-5 | NA | TRBV6-5 | TRBD2
CASSPGQTSQETQYF | TGTGCCAGCAGCCCGGGACAGACGTCTCAAGAGACCCAGTACTTC | TRBJ2-5 | NA | TRBV6-2/TRBV6-3 | TRBD1
CASSPPLAGANEQFF | TGTGCCAGCTCACCACCTTTAGCGGGTGCTAATGAGCAGTTCTTC | TRBJ2-1 | once | TRBV18 | TRBD2
CAWSTTGGNTPLHF | TGTGCCTGGAGTACAACAGGGGGGAATACACCCCTCCACTTT | TRBJ1-6 | NA | TRBV30 | TRBD1
CASSPVAGVYEQYF | TGTGCCAGCAGCCCGGTAGCGGGAGTCTACGAGCAGTACTTC | TRBJ2-7 | few | TRBV7-9 | TRBD2
CASSQELRGETQYF | TGTGCCAGCAGCCAAGAGCTCAGGGGAGAGACCCAGTACTTC | TRBJ2-5 | NA | TRBV14 | NA
CASRQGESNQPQHF | TGTGCCAGCAGACAGGGGGAAAGCAATCAGCCCCAGCATTTT | TRBJ1-5 | NA | TRBV6-5 | TRBD1
CASSQEGGRRNEQFF | TGCGCCAGCAGCCAAGAAGGAGGTCGGCGTAATGAGCAGTTCTTC | TRBJ2-1 | NA | TRBV4-1 | NA
CASSRQGYTEAFF | TGTGCCAGCAGTCGACAGGGGTATACTGAAGCTTTCTTT | TRBJ1-1 | NA | TRBV12-3/TRBV12-4 | TRBD1